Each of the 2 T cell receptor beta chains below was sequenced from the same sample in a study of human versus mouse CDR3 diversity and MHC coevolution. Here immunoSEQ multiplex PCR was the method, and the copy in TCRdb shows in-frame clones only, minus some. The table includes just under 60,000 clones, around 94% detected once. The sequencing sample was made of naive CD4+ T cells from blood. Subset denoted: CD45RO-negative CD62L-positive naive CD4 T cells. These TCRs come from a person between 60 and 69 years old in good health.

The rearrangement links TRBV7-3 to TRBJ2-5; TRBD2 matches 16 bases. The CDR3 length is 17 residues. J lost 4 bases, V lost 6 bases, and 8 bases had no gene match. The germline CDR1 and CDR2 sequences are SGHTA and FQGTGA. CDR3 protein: CASSPSGLAGGRETQYF. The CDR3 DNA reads TGTGCCAGCAGTCCGTCGGGACTAGCGGGAGGGAGAGAGACCCAGTACTTC.

This CDR3 is CASSLTSGTFNEQFF. The DNA for the CDR3 is TGTGCCAGCAGCTTAACTAGCGGGACGTTCAATGAGCAGTTCTTC. The chain carries TRBV7-3 and TRBJ2-1; 8 positions match TRBD2. Trimming removed 0 bases from V and 6 bases from J; junction bases left unmatched: 4. The CDR3 consists of 15 residues. Germline-derived CDR1 and CDR2 are SGHTA and FQGTGA.